This TCR beta chain was identified in a study of blood T cell repertoires in COVID-19. Looking at the study overall: Samples representing acute and convalescent COVID-19 were sourced from the United States, Italy and Spain. The analysed material was cDNA or gDNA that came from T cells, B-cell-depleted T cells, or PBMCs.

The germline V gene has CDR1 LGHNA and CDR2 YNFKEQ. The CDR3 spans 17 residues. Trimming stripped 0 bases from V and 3 bases from J, with 14 bases between. Per the study methods: Amplification with reference gene primers provided the estimates of nucleated cell counts. This table comes from immunoSEQ multiplex PCR, and its TCRdb copy is limited to in-frame clones, with some not included. V, J and clone size derive from that table, while D and trimming were established from the DNA sequence. The sample shows 300,000 to 400,000 clones, 87% of them seen only once. This TCR was recovered from a man aged 25 to 45 with COVID-19, enrolled during active disease. Sequenced input: peripheral blood. The V call is TRBV4-2, the J call TRBJ1-4; TRBD1 might be the D (5 bases). In DNA form, the CDR3 reads TGTGCCAGCAGCCAAGACCCGATCAGGGTGTCTAATGAAAAACTGTTTTTT. The encoded protein is CASSQDPIRVSNEKLFF.